This T cell receptor (beta chain) was captured in a study of blood T cell repertoires in COVID-19. The data were produced by immunoSEQ multiplex PCR, yet TCRdb's version contains in-frame clones alone and is incomplete. The table includes over 200,000 clones, roughly 89% detected once. This CDR3 is 15 amino acids long. J gave up 4 bases and V 4 bases, and 9 bases lay outside the gene matches. The germline V gene has CDR1 SGHTS and CDR2 YDEGEE. The chain carries TRBV5-8 and TRBJ2-5; 8 positions agree with TRBD1. Input material: PBMCs or T cells enriched from blood (not recorded which). The origin of this receptor is a middle-aged man who had recovered from COVID-19. CDR3 DNA: TGTGCCAGCAGCCCGGGAACAGGGGGGCGAGAGACCCAGTACTTC. Its protein is CASSPGTGGRETQYF.